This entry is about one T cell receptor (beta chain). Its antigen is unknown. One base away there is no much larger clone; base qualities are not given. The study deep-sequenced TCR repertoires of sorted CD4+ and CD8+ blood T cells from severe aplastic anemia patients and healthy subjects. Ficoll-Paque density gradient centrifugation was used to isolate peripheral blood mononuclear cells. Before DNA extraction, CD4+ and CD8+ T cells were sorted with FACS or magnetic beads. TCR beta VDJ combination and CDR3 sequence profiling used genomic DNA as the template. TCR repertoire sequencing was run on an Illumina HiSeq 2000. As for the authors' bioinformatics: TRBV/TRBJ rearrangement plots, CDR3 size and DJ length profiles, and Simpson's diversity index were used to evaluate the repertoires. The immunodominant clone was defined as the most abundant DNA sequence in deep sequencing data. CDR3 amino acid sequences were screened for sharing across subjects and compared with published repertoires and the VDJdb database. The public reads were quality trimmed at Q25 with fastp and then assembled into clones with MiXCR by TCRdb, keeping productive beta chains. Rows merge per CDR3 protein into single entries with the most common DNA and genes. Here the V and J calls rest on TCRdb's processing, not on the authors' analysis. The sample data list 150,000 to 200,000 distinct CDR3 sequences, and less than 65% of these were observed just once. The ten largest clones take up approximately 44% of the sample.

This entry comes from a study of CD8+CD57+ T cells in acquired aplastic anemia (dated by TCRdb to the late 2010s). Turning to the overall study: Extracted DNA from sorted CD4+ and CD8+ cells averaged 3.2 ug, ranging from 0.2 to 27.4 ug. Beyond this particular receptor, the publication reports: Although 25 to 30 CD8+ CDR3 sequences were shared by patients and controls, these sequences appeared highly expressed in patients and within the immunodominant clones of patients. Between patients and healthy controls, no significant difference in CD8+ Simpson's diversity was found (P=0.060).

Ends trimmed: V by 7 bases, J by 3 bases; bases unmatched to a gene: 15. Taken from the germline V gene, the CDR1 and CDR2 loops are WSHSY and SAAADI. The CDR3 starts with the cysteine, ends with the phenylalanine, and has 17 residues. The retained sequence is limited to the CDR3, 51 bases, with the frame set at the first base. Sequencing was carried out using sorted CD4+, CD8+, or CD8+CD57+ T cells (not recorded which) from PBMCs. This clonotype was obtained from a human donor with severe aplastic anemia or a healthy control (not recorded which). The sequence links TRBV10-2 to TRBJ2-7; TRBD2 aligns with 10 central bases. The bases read TGCGCCAGCACCGGGACTAGCGTGAAGGAGCCGTACTACGAGCAGTACTTC. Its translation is CASTGTSVKEPYYEQYF.